These 21 T cell receptor beta chains came from one sample sequenced in a study of T cell responses to AZD1222 COVID-19 vaccine. Produced via immunoSEQ multiplex PCR; TCRdb's table is partial and in-frame only. Of approximately 89,000 clones in the sample, roughly 94% are singletons; the top ten hold less than 6.5%. The sample consisted of peripheral blood, taken on day 0 of AZD1222 vaccination. The origin of the receptors is an adult in good health.

J is TRBJ2-1 and V is TRBV19; D gene unclear. The CDR3 has 16 amino acids. V lost 3 bases to trimming and J lost 2 bases, with 14 bases between them. CDR1 and CDR2 (germline): LNHDA, SQIVND (reference sequence). The CDR3 sequence: CASSIGSSIPYNEQFF. CDR3 DNA sequence: TGTGCCAGTAGTATCGGGTCTAGTATCCCCTACAATGAGCAGTTCTTC.

Here the CDR3 reads CASSQVGRGQVADTQYF. CDR3 in DNA: TGCGCCAGCAGCCAAGTGGGCAGGGGGCAAGTCGCAGATACGCAGTATTTT. The chain uses TRBV4-3 and TRBJ2-3; 8 bases line up with TRBD1. Germline values: CDR1 LGHNA, CDR2 YSLEER. CDR3 length equals 17 residues. With V trimmed by 1 base and J by 4 bases, 10 bases remained unmatched.

This sequence joins TRBV11-3 and TRBJ2-1; tentative D call: TRBD1 (6 bases). The CDR3 loop spans 16 amino acids. The germline CDR1 and CDR2 sequences are SGHNT and YENEEA. V shed 0 bases and J shed 0 bases, with 9 bases lying between them. The CDR3 coding sequence is TGTGCCAGCAGCTTAGAACAGGGTGGCTCCTACAATGAGCAGTTCTTC. Amino acid sequence: CASSLEQGGSYNEQFF.

Worth noting for this clone: This same CDR3 is encoded by further DNA sequences in the sample. This chain links TRBV20-1 with TRBJ2-3; D not certain. The CDR3 has 11 amino acids. Germline CDR1 DFQATT, CDR2 SNEGSKA (reference sequence). The V end lost 6 bases, the J end lost 2 bases, and 6 bases lay between the germline ends. This chain's CDR3 is CSAGITDTQYF. As DNA, the CDR3 is TGCAGTGCGGGAATCACAGATACGCAGTATTTT.

This chain joins TRBV28 and TRBJ1-1; 7 bases match TRBD1. The CDR3 runs to 14 residues. Germline V gene lookup returns CDR1 MDHEN and CDR2 SYDVKM. The V and J ends lost 2 bases and 11 bases, in that order; junction bases with no gene match: 11. The CDR3 protein is CASSLTGEVADAFF. CDR3 nucleotides: TGTGCCAGCAGTTTAACAGGGGAAGTCGCGGATGCTTTCTTT.

As for this clone: The junction departs from the called germline gene at one end, perhaps through a read error. CDR3 DNA: TGTGCCGGCAGCCCCCGGGGGGGGACAGGGGCGTATATTATAGGCAATCAGCCCCAGCATTTT. Protein product: CAGSPRGGTGAYIIGNQPQHF. The gene calls are TRBV6-6 and TRBJ1-5, with TRBD1 matching 10 bases. The CDR3 length is 21 residues. CDR1 is MNHNY, CDR2 SVGAGI, per germline (reference sequence).

This clone is a singleton in its sample. The chain uses TRBV4-3 and TRBJ2-7; 9 bases fit TRBD1. Unmatched junction bases numbered 1, after V lost 1 base and J lost 0 bases. Germline CDR1 LGHNA, CDR2 YSLEER. CDR3 size: 15 residues. The CDR3 DNA is TGCGCCAGCAGCCAAGTGGGACAGGGCTCCTACGAGCAGTACTTC. The encoded protein is CASSQVGQGSYEQYF.

This chain's CDR3 is CAIREGIGSNQPQHF. The DNA for the CDR3 is TGTGCCATCCGGGAAGGGATCGGTAGCAATCAGCCCCAGCATTTT. The chain links TRBV10-3 to TRBJ1-5; the D is unclear. Germline values: CDR1 ENHRY, CDR2 SYGVKD. The CDR3 is 15 amino acids. With 8 bases removed from V and 0 bases from J, the gap between germline ends came to 14 bases.

This sequence joins TRBV5-4 and TRBJ2-5; D perhaps matches TRBD2 (6 bases). CDR3 length equals 15 residues. V was trimmed by 4 bases and J by 0 bases, leaving 13 bases between them. Germline V gene lookup returns CDR1 SGHNT and CDR2 YYREEE (reference sequence). The CDR3 DNA follows: TGTGCCAGCAGCCTCCAGGGAGGCTACCAAGAGACCCAGTACTTC. As protein: CASSLQGGYQETQYF. The complete variable domain, with remaining parts taken from reference TRBV5-4 and TRBJ2-5, reads ETGVTQSPTHLIKTRGQQVTLRCSSQSGHNTVSWYQQALGQGPQFIFQYYREEENGRGNFPPRFSGLQFPNYSSELNVNALELDDSALYLCASSLQGGYQETQYFGPGTRLLVL.

The V call is TRBV19, the J call TRBJ2-7; TRBD2 agrees at 8 bases. The CDR3 length is 14 residues. After removal of 4 bases from V and 3 bases from J, the junction contained 5 bases not matched to a gene. Germline-derived CDR1 and CDR2 are LNHDA and SQIVND (reference sequence). The CDR3 here is CASSRTSGFYEQYF. The CDR3 nucleotides read TGTGCCAGTAGTAGAACTAGCGGCTTCTACGAGCAGTACTTC.

The V call is TRBV6-1, the J call TRBJ1-1; D is unclear. V was trimmed by 2 bases and J by 0 bases, leaving 13 bases between them. This CDR3 is 16 amino acids long. Germline values: CDR1 MNHNS, CDR2 SASEGT. The CDR3 is CASSESSRIMNTEAFF. CDR3 nucleotides: TGTGCCAGCAGTGAATCTAGCAGGATAATGAACACTGAAGCTTTCTTT.

The chain employs TRBV27 and TRBJ2-5, with D possibly TRBD2 on 6 matching bases. Germline assignment: CDR1 MNHEY and CDR2 SMNVEV (reference sequence). CDR3 length equals 15 residues. The germline V and J ends were trimmed by 2 bases and 5 bases, with 15 bases remaining between them. The CDR3 spells CASSLGGLDGETQYF. In nucleotides, the CDR3 is TGTGCCAGCAGTTTAGGGGGACTCGATGGGGAGACCCAGTACTTC.

The rearrangement joins TRBV24-1 to TRBJ2-3; maybe TRBD2 (6 bases). V was cut by 4 bases and J by 6 bases, with 19 bases left in between. The CDR3 is 16 amino acids. The germline gives CDR1 KGHDR, CDR2 SFDVKD. CDR3 protein: CATSDPGGRGVDTQYF. The DNA for the CDR3 is TGTGCCACCAGTGACCCCGGGGGACGGGGAGTGGATACGCAGTATTTT.

V is TRBV18 and J is TRBJ1-2; D might be TRBD1 (5 bases). Germline V CDR1 and CDR2: KGHSH, LQKENI. The germline V and J ends were trimmed by 2 bases and 12 bases, with 13 bases remaining between them. The CDR3 length is 12 residues. This CDR3 reads CASSPGGIPHTF. CDR3 nucleotide sequence: TGTGCCAGCTCACCAGGGGGAATACCCCACACCTTC. Based on the CDR3 plus reference TRBV18 and TRBJ1-2, the full variable domain is NAGVMQNPRHLVRRRGQEARLRCSPMKGHSHVYWYRQLPEEGLKFMVYLQKENIIDESGMPKERFSAEFPKEGPSILRIQQVVRGDSAAYFCASSPGGIPHTFGSGTRLTVV.

V usage is TRBV15 and J usage is TRBJ1-4; D is unresolved. The CDR3 has 17 amino acids. Germline V gene data show CDR1 as LNHNV and CDR2 as YYDKDF (reference sequence). The germline V and J ends were trimmed by 4 bases and 0 bases, with 15 bases remaining between them. CDR3 protein: CATSTRETYATNEKLFF. The CDR3 nucleotides are TGTGCCACCAGCACTAGGGAGACTTACGCAACTAATGAAAAACTGTTTTTT.

The rearrangement joins TRBV7-3 to TRBJ2-2; 7 bases map to TRBD2. From germline, CDR1 is SGHTA and CDR2 FQGTGA. The CDR3 is 15 residues long. Unmatched junction bases numbered 5, after V lost 5 bases and J lost 2 bases. The DNA for the CDR3 is TGTGCCAGCAGCCAACTAGCGCCTAACACCGGGGAGCTGTTTTTT. Translation gives CASSQLAPNTGELFF.

V is TRBV14 and J is TRBJ2-2; no clear D. The germline V and J ends were trimmed by 5 bases and 3 bases, with 4 bases remaining between them. Looked up from germline, CDR1 is SGHDN and CDR2 is FVKESK. This CDR3 has 12 residues. The chain's CDR3 is CASSSYTGELFF. Written as DNA, the CDR3 is TGTGCCAGCAGCTCCTACACCGGGGAGCTGTTTTTT.

This CDR3 reads CASSYSAPPGDQPQHF. Here the CDR3 DNA reads TGTGCCAGCAGTTACTCAGCCCCACCGGGGGATCAGCCCCAGCATTTT. The rearrangement uses TRBV6-5 and TRBJ1-5; D is perhaps TRBD1 (5 bases). The germline gives CDR1 MNHEY, CDR2 SVGAGI. V was pared by 0 bases and J by 5 bases, with 14 bases between. The CDR3 sequence is 16 residues long.

The rearrangement links TRBV5-1 to TRBJ2-7; TRBD2 matches 7 bases. The V gene end was trimmed by 0 bases and the J gene end by 7 bases; junction bases not matched to a gene: 13. CDR3 length equals 16 residues. Germline V gene lookup returns CDR1 SGHRS and CDR2 YFSETQ. CDR3 sequence (DNA): TGCGCCAGCAGCTTGGTCGCGGGGACTATCCCCCCGGAGCAGTACTTC. The encoded protein is CASSLVAGTIPPEQYF.

This chain joins TRBV4-1 and TRBJ2-7; TRBD2 matches at 15 bases. V gave up 4 bases and J gave up 3 bases; unmatched junction bases: 10. The germline CDR1 and CDR2 sequences are MGHRA and YSYEKL. This CDR3 is 18 amino acids long. CDR3 in DNA: TGCGCCAGCAGCCCACGGACTAGCGGGAGGGCCCTTGTCTACGAGCAGTACTTC. This encodes CASSPRTSGRALVYEQYF.

The chain is built from TRBV5-1 and TRBJ2-7; 8 bases agree with TRBD1. Germline trimming cut 2 bases from V and 1 base from J; bases unmatched to any gene: 2. The CDR3 is 14 residues long. The germline gives CDR1 SGHRS, CDR2 YFSETQ. For the CDR3, the DNA is TGCGCCAGCAGCTTTACAGGGGGATCCTACGAGCAGTACTTC. Translation: CASSFTGGSYEQYF. Filled out from reference TRBV5-1 and TRBJ2-7, the complete variable domain reads KAGVTQTPRYLIKTRGQQVTLSCSPISGHRSVSWYQQTPGQGLQFLFEYFSETQRNKGNFPGRFSGRQFSNSRSEMNVSTLELGDSALYLCASSFTGGSYEQYFGPGTRLTVT.